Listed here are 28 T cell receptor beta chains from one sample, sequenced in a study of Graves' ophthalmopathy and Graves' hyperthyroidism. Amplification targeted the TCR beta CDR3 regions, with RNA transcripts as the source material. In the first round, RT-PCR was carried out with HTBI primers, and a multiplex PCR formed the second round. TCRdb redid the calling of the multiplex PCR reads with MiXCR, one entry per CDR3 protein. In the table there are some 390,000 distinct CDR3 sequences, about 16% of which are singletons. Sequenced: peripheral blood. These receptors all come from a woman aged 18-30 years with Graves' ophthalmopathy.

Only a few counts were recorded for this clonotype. The DNA for the CDR3 is TGTGCCTGGAGCCCAGGGAACACCGGGGAGCTGTTTTTT. This gives the protein CAWSPGNTGELFF. The chain carries TRBV30 and TRBJ2-2; D is unresolved. Germline CDR1 reads GTSNPN; CDR2 reads SVGIG (reference sequence). This CDR3 is built from 13 residues. V gave up 3 bases and J gave up 1 base, with 6 bases separating them.

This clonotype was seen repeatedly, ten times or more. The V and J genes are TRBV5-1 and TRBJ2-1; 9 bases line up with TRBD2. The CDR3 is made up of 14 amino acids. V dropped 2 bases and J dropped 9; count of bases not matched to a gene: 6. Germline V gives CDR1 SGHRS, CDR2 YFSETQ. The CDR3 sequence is CASSFQREAGEQFF. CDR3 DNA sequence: TGCGCCAGCAGCTTCCAGCGGGAGGCTGGTGAGCAGTTCTTC.

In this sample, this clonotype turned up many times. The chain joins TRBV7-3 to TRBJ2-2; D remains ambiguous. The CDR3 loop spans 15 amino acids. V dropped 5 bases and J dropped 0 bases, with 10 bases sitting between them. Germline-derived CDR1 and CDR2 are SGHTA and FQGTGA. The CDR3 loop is CASSPSPSNTGELFF. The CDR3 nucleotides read TGTGCCAGCAGCCCAAGTCCGTCGAACACCGGGGAGCTGTTTTTT.

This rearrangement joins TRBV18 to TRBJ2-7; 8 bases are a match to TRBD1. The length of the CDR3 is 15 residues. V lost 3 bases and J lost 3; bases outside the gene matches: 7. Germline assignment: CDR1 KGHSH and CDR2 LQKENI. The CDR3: CASSPQDRAYYEQYF. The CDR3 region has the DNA TGTGCCAGCTCACCCCAGGACAGGGCATACTACGAGCAGTACTTC.

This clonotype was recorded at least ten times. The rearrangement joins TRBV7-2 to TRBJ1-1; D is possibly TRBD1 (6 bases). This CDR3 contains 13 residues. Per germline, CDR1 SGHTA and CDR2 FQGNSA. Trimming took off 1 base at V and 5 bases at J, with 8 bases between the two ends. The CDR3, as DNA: TGTGCCAGCAGCTTAGGAGGACAGACTGAAGCTTTCTTT. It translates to CASSLGGQTEAFF. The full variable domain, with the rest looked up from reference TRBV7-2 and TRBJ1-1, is GAGVSQSPSNKVTEKGKDVELRCDPISGHTALYWYRQSLGQGLEFLIYFQGNSAPDKSGLPSDRFSAERTGGSVSTLTIQRTQQEDSAVYLCASSLGGQTEAFFGQGTRLTVV.

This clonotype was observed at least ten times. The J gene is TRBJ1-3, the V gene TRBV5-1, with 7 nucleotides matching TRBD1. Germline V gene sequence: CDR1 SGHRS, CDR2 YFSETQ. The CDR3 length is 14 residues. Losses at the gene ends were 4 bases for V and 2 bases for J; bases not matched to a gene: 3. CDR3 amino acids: CASSQGQPGNTIYF. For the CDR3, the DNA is TGCGCCAGCAGCCAGGGACAGCCTGGAAACACCATATATTTT.

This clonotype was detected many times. CDR3 nucleotides: TGTGCCAGCAGCTTAGCCCCCCGACAGGGGAACACTGAAGCTTTCTTT. Protein sequence: CASSLAPRQGNTEAFF. The rearrangement joins TRBV7-2 to TRBJ1-1; 7 nucleotides align to TRBD1. Germline V gives CDR1 SGHTA, CDR2 FQGNSA. V shed 0 bases, J shed 1 base, and the junction held 5 bases outside the gene matches. The CDR3 spans 16 residues.

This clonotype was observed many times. The CDR3 DNA is TGTGCCAGCACCTCCGACAGGGGGCTTGGTTCACCCCTCCACTTT. Its protein is CASTSDRGLGSPLHF. The chain combines TRBV6-5 with TRBJ1-6; 10 bases map to TRBD1. The V segment lost 7 bases and the J segment 9 bases; nucleotides outside the gene matches: 9. CDR1 and CDR2 from the germline V gene are MNHEY and SVGAGI. The CDR3 is made up of 15 amino acids.

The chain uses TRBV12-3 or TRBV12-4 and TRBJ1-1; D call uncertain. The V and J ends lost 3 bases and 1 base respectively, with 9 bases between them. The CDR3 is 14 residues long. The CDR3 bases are TGTGCCAGCAGTTTTGGGTTATCGAACACTGAAGCTTTCTTT. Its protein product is CASSFGLSNTEAFF.

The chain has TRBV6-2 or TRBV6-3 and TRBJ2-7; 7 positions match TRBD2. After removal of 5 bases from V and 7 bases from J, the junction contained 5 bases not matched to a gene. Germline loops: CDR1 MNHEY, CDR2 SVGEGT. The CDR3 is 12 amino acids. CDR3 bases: TGTGCCAGCAGTCGAGGGACTAATGAGCAGTACTTC. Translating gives CASSRGTNEQYF.

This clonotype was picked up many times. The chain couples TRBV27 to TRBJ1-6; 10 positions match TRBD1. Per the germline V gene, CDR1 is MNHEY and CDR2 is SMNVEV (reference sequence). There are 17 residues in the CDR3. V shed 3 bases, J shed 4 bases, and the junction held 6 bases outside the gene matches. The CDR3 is CASSLRTGGSYNSPLHF. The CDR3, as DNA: TGTGCCAGCAGTTTGAGGACAGGGGGAAGTTATAATTCACCCCTCCACTTT.

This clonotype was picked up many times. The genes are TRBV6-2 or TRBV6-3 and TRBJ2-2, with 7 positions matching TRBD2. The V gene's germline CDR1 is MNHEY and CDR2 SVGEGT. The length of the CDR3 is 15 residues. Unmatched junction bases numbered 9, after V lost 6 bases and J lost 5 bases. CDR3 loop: CASRGLVIWTGELFF. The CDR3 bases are TGTGCCAGCAGAGGACTAGTGATTTGGACCGGGGAGCTGTTTTTT.

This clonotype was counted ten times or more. The CDR3 spells CASSLGPKIAASGANVLTF. The CDR3 DNA reads TGTGCCAGCAGCTTAGGACCCAAAATAGCCGCGTCTGGGGCCAACGTCCTGACTTTC. This chain links TRBV13 with TRBJ2-6, with D hard to call. The CDR3 covers 19 residues. V shed 0 bases and J shed 1 base, with 16 bases lying between them. Germline V gives CDR1 PRHDT, CDR2 FYEKMQ (reference sequence).

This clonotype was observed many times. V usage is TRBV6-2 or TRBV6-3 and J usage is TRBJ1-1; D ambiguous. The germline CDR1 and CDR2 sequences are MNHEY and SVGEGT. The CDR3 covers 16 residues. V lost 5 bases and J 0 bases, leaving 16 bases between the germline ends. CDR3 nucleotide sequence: TGTGCCAGCAGTCGGGGTCTGGGGAGCTTGAACACTGAAGCTTTCTTT. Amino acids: CASSRGLGSLNTEAFF.

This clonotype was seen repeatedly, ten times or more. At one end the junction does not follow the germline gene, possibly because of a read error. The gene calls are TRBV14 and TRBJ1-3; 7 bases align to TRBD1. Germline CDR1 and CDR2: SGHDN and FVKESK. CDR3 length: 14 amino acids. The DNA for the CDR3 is TGTGCCAGCAGCCATAGGACAGGAGGAAGCACCATATATTTT. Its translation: CASSHRTGGSTIYF. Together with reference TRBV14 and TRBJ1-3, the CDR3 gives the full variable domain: EAGVTQFPSHSVIEKGQTVTLRCDPISGHDNLYWYRRVMGKEIKFLLHFVKESKQDESGMPNNRFLAERTGGTYSTLKVQPAELEDSGVYFCASSHRTGGSTIYFGEGSWLTVV.

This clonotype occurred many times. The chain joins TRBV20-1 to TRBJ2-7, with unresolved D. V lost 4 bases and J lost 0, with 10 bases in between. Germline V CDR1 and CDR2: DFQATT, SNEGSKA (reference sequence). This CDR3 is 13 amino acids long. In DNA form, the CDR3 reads TGCAGTGCTACGCGGAAGAGCTCCTACGAGCAGTACTTC. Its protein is CSATRKSSYEQYF.

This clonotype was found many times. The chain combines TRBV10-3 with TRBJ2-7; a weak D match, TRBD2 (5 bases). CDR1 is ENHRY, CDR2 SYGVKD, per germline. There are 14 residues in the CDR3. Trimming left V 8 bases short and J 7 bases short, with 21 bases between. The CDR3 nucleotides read TGTGCCATCTTGTCGCCCGGGAACCCCAAGGAGCAGTACTTC. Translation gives CAILSPGNPKEQYF.

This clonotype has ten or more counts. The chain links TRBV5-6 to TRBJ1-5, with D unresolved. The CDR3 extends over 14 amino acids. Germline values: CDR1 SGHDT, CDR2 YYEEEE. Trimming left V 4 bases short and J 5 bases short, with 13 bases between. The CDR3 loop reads CASSQFSSDQPQHF. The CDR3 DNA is TGTGCCAGCAGCCAATTCTCCAGTGATCAGCCCCAGCATTTT.

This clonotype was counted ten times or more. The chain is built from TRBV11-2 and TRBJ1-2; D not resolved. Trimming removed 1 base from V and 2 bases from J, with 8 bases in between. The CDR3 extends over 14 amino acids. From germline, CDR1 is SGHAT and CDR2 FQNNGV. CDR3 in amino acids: CASSLGVPNYGYTF. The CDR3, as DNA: TGTGCCAGCAGCTTAGGGGTACCGAACTATGGCTACACCTTC.

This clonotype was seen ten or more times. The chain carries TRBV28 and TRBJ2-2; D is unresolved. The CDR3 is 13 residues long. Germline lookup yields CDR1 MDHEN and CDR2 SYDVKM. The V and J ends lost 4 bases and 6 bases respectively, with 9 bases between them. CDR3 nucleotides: TGTGCCAGCAGTTCACCTAGTCCCGGGGAGCTGTTTTTT. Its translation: CASSSPSPGELFF.

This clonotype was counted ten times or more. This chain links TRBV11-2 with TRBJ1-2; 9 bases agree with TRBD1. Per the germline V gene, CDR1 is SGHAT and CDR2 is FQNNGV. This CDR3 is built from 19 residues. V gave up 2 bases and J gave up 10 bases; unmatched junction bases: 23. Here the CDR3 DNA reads TGTGCCAGCAGCTTACACCCTCTACCACAGGGGGCGAAGGGCAGGACCTACACCTTC. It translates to CASSLHPLPQGAKGRTYTF.

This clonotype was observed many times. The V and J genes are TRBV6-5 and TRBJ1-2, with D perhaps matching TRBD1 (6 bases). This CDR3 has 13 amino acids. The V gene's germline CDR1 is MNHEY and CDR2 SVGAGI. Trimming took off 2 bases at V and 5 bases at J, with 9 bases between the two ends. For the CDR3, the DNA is TGTGCCAGCAGTTACCGGCAGGGGTATGGCTACACCTTC. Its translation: CASSYRQGYGYTF.

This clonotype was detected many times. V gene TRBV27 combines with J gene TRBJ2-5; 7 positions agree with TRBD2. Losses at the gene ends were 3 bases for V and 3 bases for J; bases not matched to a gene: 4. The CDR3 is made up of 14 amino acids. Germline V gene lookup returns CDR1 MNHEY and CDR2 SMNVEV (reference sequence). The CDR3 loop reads CASSFQAGKETQYF. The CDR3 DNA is TGTGCCAGCAGTTTTCAAGCGGGAAAAGAGACCCAGTACTTC.

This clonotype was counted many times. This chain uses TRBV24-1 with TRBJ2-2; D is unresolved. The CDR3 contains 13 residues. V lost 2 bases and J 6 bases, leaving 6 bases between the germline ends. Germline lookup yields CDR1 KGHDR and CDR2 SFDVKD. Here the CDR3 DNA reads TGTGCCACCAGTGATTCCCGGGCCGGGGAGCTGTTTTTT. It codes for CATSDSRAGELFF.

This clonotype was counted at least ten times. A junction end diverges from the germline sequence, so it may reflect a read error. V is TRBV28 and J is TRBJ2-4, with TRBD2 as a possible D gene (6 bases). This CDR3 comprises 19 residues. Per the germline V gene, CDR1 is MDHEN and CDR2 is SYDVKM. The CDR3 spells CASSPSREVLLLAENIQYF. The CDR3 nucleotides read TGTGCCAGCAGCCCCTCCAGGGAGGTTCTTTTGCTAGCCGAAAACATTCAGTACTTC. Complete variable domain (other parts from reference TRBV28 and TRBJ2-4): DVKVTQSSRYLVKRTGEKVFLECVQDMDHENMFWYRQDPGLGLRLIYFSYDVKMKEKGDIPEGYSVSREKKERFSLILESASTNQTSMYLCASSPSREVLLLAENIQYFGAGTRLSVL.

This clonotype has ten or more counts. CDR3 DNA sequence: TGCGCCAGCAGCTTTTCAGCGGGGGGAAACTACGAGCAGTACTTC. Protein: CASSFSAGGNYEQYF. The chain links TRBV5-1 to TRBJ2-7, with 9 bases aligning to TRBD2. CDR3 length equals 15 residues. Germline V lookup: CDR1 SGHRS, CDR2 YFSETQ. V was pared by 2 bases and J by 3 bases, with 6 bases of the junction left unmatched.

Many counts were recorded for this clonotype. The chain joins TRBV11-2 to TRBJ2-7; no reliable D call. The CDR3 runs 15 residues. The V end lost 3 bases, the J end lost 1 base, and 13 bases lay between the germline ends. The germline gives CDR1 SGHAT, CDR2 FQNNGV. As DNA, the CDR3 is TGTGCCAGCAGCTTGGGTTGGACGGTATCCTACGAGCAGTACTTC. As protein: CASSLGWTVSYEQYF.

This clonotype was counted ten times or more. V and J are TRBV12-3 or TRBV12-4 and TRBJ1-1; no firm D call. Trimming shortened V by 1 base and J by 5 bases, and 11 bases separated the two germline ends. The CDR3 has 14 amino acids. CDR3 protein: CASSLETLGTEAFF. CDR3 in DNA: TGTGCCAGCAGTTTAGAGACCTTGGGGACTGAAGCTTTCTTT.